The 8 T cell receptor beta chains presented below share a single source sample, sequenced in a study of yellow fever vaccine responses in identical twins. TCRdb re-called the RT-PCR reads with MiXCR, one entry per CDR3 protein. The repertoire has 20,000 to 25,000 distinct CDR3 sequences, more than 60% of them found once; the top ten carry 4% to 5.5%. Sequenced material: T cells from blood (PBMCs), unsorted or a sorted subset (not recorded which), taken before or after yellow fever vaccination (not recorded which). Receptor source: a woman younger than 30 who received the yellow fever vaccine.

This rearrangement joins TRBV20-1 to TRBJ1-5; D possibly corresponds to TRBD1 (6 bases). This CDR3 spans 16 amino acids. Trimming stripped 0 bases from V and 2 bases from J, with 14 bases between. Germline-derived CDR1 and CDR2 are DFQATT and SNEGSKA (reference sequence). In DNA, the CDR3 is TGCAGTGCTAGAGATGCTTCGGGGGGCGGCAATCAGCCCCAGCATTTT. Its protein product is CSARDASGGGNQPQHF.

The chain links TRBV10-3 to TRBJ2-1; 7 bases align to TRBD2. CDR1 ENHRY and CDR2 SYGVKD come from the germline V gene. The V segment lost 2 bases and the J segment 2 bases; nucleotides outside the gene matches: 6. The CDR3 loop spans 16 amino acids. CDR3 loop: CAISEPLGTTYNEQFF. The CDR3 DNA is TGTGCCATCAGTGAGCCCCTCGGGACTACCTACAATGAGCAGTTCTTC.

The chain carries TRBV10-3 and TRBJ1-5; D not certain. The CDR3 consists of 13 residues. Deletions cut 1 base from V and 4 bases from J, with 5 bases between. Looked up from germline, CDR1 is ENHRY and CDR2 is SYGVKD. In DNA form, the CDR3 reads TGTGCCATCAGTGAGTTTGAGAATCAGCCCCAGCATTTT. Protein sequence: CAISEFENQPQHF.

V gene TRBV11-1 combines with J gene TRBJ2-7; possibly TRBD2 for D (5 bases). Trimming removed 1 base at V and 4 bases at J, with 17 bases between. Germline V gene sequence: CDR1 SGHAT, CDR2 FQDESV (reference sequence). This CDR3 comprises 16 residues. The CDR3 loop is CASSLETSAGEYEQYF. The CDR3 nucleotides read TGTGCCAGCAGCTTAGAAACCTCAGCCGGGGAGTACGAGCAGTACTTC.

The chain employs TRBV10-1 and TRBJ2-1; 7 bases fit TRBD2. V was clipped by 2 bases and J by 0 bases; unmatched bases: 4. CDR3 size: 16 residues. Germline assignment: CDR1 WNHNN and CDR2 SYGVQD (reference sequence). The CDR3 loop is CASSEGRDFSYNEQFF. The CDR3 DNA sequence: TGCGCCAGCAGTGAGGGGAGGGACTTCTCCTACAATGAGCAGTTCTTC.

This clonotype was seen more than once but under ten times. V gene TRBV29-1 combines with J gene TRBJ2-1, with D possibly being TRBD1 (6 bases). Germline assignment: CDR1 SQVTM and CDR2 ANQGSEA. V shed 8 bases and J shed 4 bases, with 18 bases lying between them. CDR3 size: 14 residues. The CDR3 DNA reads as TGCAGCCTGGCTCGGGACATAGTTTACAATGAGCAGTTCTTC. This gives the protein CSLARDIVYNEQFF.

This clonotype showed up just once. The chain links TRBV9 to TRBJ1-5; D is uncertain. Per the germline V gene, CDR1 is SGDLS and CDR2 is YYNGEE. This CDR3 comprises 13 residues. V was clipped by 3 bases and J by 2 bases, with 6 bases between them. CDR3 residues: CASSERGNQPQHF. For the CDR3, the DNA is TGTGCCAGCAGCGAACGGGGCAATCAGCCCCAGCATTTT.

This clonotype was counted once. The V and J genes are TRBV11-3 and TRBJ1-1; D gene uncertain. Germline values: CDR1 SGHNT, CDR2 YENEEA. The V end lost 1 base, the J end lost 1 base, and 10 bases lay between the germline ends. The CDR3 consists of 15 residues. CDR3 protein: CASSLGKSTNTEAFF. The CDR3, as DNA: TGTGCCAGCAGCTTAGGGAAGAGTACGAACACTGAAGCTTTCTTT.